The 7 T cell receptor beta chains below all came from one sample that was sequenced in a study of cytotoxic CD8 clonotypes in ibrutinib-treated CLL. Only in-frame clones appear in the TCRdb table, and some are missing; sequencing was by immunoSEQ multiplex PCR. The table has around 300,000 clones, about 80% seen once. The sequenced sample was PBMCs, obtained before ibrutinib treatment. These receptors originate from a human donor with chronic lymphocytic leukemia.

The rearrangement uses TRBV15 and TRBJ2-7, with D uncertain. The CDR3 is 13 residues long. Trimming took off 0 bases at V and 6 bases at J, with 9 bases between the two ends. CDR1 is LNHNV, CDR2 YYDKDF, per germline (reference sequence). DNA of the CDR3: TGTGCCACCAGCAGAGACCGCGTCTCCGAGCAGTACTTC. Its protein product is CATSRDRVSEQYF.

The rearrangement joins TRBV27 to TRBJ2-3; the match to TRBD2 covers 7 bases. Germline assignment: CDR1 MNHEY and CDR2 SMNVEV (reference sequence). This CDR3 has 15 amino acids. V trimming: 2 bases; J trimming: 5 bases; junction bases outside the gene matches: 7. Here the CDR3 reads CASSLGGRAIDTQYF. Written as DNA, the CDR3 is TGTGCCAGCAGTTTAGGAGGGAGGGCCATAGATACGCAGTATTTT.

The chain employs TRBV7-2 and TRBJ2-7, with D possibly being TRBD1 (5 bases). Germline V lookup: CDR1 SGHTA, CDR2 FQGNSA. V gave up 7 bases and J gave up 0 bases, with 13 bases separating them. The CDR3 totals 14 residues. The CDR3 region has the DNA TGTGCCAGCACCAGGGCCCTCGACTCCTACGAGCAGTACTTC. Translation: CASTRALDSYEQYF.

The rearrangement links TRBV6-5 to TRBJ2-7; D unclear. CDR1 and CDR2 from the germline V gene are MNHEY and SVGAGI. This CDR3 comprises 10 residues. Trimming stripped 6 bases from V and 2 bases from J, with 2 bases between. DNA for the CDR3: TGTGCCAGCAGAGCCTACGAGCAGTACTTC. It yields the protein CASRAYEQYF.

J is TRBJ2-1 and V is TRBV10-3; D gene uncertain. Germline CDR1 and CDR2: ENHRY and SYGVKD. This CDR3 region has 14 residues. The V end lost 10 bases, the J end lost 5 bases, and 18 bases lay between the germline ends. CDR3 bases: TGTGCCACCGGGCGTAGTTCCGGCGACAATGAGCAGTTCTTC. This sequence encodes CATGRSSGDNEQFF.

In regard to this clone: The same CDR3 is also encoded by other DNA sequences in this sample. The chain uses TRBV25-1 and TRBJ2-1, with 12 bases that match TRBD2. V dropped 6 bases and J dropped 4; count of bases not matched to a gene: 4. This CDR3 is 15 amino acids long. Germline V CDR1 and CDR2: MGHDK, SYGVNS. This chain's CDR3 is CASSKTSGSYNEQFF. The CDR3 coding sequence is TGTGCCAGCAGCAAGACTAGCGGGAGTTACAATGAGCAGTTCTTC.

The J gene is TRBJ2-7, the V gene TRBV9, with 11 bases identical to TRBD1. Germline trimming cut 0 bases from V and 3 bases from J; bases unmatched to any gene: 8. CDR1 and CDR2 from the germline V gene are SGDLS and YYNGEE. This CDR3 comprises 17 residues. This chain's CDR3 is CASSVAPPGQGGYEQYF. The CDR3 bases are TGTGCCAGCAGCGTAGCTCCCCCGGGACAGGGGGGCTACGAGCAGTACTTC. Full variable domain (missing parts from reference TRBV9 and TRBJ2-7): DSGVTQTPKHLITATGQRVTLRCSPRSGDLSVYWYQQSLDQGLQFLIQYYNGEERAKGNILERFSAQQFPDLHSELNLSSLELGDSALYFCASSVAPPGQGGYEQYFGPGTRLTVT.